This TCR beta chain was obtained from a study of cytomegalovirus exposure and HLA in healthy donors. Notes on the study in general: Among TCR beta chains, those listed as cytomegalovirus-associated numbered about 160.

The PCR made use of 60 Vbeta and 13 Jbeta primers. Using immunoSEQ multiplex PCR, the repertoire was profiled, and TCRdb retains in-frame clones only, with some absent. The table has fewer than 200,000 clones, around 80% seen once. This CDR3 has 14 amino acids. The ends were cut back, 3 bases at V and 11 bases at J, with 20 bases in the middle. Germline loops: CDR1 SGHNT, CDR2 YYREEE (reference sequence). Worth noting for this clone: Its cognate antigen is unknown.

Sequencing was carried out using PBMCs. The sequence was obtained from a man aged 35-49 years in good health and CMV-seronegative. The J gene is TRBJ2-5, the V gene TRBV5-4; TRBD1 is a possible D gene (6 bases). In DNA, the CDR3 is TGTGCCAGCAGCTGGTTGGCAGGGGCCGGGGAGCAGTACTTC. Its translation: CASSWLAGAGEQYF.